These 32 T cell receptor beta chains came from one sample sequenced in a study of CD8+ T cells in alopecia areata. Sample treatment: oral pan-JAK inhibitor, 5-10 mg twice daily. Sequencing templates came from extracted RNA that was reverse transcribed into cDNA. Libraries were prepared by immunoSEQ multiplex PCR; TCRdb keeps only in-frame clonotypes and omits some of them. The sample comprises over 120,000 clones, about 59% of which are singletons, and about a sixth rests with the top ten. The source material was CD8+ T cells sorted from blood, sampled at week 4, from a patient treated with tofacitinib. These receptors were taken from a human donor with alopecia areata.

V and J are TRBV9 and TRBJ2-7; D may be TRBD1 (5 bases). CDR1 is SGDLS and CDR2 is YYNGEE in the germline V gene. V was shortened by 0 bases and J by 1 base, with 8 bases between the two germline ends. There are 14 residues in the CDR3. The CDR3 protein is CASSVGAGSYEQYF. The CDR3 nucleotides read TGTGCCAGCAGCGTAGGGGCAGGGTCCTACGAGCAGTACTTC.

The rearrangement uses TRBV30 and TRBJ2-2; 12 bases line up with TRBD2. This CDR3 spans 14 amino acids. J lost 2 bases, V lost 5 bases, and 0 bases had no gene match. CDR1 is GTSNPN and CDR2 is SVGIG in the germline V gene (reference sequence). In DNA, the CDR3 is TGTGCCTGGGGACTAGCGGGAAACACCGGGGAGCTGTTTTTT. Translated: CAWGLAGNTGELFF. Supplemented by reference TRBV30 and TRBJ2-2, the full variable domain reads SQTIHQWPATLVQPVGSPLSLECTVEGTSNPNLYWYRQAAGRGLQLLFYSVGIGQISSEVPQNLSASRPQDRQFILSSKKLLLSDSGFYLCAWGLAGNTGELFFGEGSRLTVL.

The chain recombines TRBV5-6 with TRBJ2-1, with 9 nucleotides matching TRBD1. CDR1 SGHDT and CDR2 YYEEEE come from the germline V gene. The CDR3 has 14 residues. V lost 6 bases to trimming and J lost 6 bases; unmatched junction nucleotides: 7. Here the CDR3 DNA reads TGTGCCAGCAACCACGGGACAGGGACCAATGAGCAGTTCTTC. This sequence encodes CASNHGTGTNEQFF.

The CDR3 DNA sequence: TGCAGCGTTGAACGCAGGGGGAACACTGAAGCTTTCTTT. Amino acid sequence: CSVERRGNTEAFF. This chain uses TRBV29-1 with TRBJ1-1; perhaps TRBD1 as D (6 bases). Trimming took 2 bases from V and 1 from J, leaving 8 bases between them. The V gene's germline CDR1 is SQVTM and CDR2 ANQGSEA. This CDR3 spans 13 amino acids.

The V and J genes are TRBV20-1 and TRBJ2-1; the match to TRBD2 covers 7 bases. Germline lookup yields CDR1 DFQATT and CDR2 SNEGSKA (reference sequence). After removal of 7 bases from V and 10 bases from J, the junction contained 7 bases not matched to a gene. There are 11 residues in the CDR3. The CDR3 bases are TGCAGTGTTGGGACTACTGTCGAGCAGTTCTTC. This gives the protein CSVGTTVEQFF.

The CDR3: CASSLHVPTEAFF. Written as DNA, the CDR3 is TGTGCCAGCAGCTTACACGTACCCACTGAAGCTTTCTTT. The chain links TRBV13 to TRBJ1-1; no definite D call. CDR3 size: 13 residues. The ends were cut back, 2 bases at V and 4 bases at J, with 8 bases in the middle. In germline, CDR1 is PRHDT, CDR2 FYEKMQ (reference sequence).

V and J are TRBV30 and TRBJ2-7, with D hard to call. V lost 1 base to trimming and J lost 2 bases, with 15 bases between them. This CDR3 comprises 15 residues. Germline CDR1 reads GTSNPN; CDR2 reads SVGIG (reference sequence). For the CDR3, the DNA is TGTGCCTGGAGTGGCTCGATTGACTGGACCTACGAGCAGTACTTC. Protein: CAWSGSIDWTYEQYF.

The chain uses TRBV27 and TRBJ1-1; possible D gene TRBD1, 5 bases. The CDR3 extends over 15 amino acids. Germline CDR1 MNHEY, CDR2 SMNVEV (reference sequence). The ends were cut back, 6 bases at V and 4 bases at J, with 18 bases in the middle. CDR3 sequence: CASSLTNQGSTEAFF. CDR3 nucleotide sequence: TGTGCCAGCAGCTTGACTAATCAGGGTAGCACTGAAGCTTTCTTT.

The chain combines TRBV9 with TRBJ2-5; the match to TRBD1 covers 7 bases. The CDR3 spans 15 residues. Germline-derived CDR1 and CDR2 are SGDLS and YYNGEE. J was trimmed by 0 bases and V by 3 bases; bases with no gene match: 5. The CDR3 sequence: CASSGGTAYQETQYF. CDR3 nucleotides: TGTGCCAGCAGCGGGGGGACAGCGTACCAAGAGACCCAGTACTTC.

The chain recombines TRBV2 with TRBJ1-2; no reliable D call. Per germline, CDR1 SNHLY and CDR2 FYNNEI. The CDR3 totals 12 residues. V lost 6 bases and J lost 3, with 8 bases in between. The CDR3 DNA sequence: TGTGCCAGCAGAGGCGATGACTATGGCTACACCTTC. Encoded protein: CASRGDDYGYTF.

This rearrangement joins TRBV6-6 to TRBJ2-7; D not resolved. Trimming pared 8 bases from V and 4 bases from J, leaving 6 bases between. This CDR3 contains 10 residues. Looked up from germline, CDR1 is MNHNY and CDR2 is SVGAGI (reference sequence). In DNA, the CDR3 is TGTGCCAGCGGGCTTTACGAGCAGTACTTC. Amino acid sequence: CASGLYEQYF.

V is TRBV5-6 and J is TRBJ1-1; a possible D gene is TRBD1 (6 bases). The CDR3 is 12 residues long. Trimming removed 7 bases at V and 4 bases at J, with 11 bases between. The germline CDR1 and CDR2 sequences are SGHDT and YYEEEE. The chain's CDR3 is CASLLQGTEAFF. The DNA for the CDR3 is TGTGCCAGCTTACTACAGGGCACTGAAGCTTTCTTT.

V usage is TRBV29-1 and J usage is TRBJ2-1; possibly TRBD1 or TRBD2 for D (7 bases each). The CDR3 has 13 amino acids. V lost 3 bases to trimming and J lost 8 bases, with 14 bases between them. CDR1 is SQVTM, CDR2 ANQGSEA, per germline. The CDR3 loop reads CSVERRGRDEQFF. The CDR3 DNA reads TGCAGCGTTGAGCGCAGGGGGAGGGATGAGCAGTTCTTC.

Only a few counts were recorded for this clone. The CDR3 region has the DNA TGTGCCAGCAGCCAGTTAGCGGGAGCAGATACGCAGTATTTT. Translating gives CASSQLAGADTQYF. The chain uses TRBV4-2 and TRBJ2-3; 9 nucleotides line up with TRBD2. V lost 3 bases and J lost 4; bases outside the gene matches: 2. This CDR3 spans 14 amino acids. CDR1 is LGHNA and CDR2 is YNFKEQ in the germline V gene.

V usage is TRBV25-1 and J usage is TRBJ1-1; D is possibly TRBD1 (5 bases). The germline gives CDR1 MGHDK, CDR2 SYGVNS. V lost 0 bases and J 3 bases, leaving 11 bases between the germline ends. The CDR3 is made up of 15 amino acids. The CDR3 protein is CASSEYGGFDTEAFF. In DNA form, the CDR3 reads TGTGCCAGCAGTGAATATGGGGGTTTCGACACTGAAGCTTTCTTT.

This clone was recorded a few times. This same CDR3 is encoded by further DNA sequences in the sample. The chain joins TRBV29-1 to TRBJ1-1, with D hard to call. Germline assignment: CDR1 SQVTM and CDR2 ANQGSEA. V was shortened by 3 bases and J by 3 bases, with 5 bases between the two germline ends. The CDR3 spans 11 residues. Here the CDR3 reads CSVEWDTEAFF. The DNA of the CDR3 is TGCAGCGTTGAGTGGGACACTGAAGCTTTCTTT. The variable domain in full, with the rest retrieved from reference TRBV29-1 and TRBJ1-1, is SAVISQKPSRDICQRGTSLTIQCQVDSQVTMMFWYRQQPGQSLTLIATANQGSEATYESGFVIDKFPISRPNLTFSTLTVSNMSPEDSSIYLCSVEWDTEAFFGQGTRLTVV.

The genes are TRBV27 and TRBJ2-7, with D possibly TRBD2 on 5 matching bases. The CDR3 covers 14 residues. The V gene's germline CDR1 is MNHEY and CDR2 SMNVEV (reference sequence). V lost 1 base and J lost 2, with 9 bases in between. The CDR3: CASSLFGDTYEQYF. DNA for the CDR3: TGTGCCAGCAGTTTATTCGGGGATACCTACGAGCAGTACTTC.

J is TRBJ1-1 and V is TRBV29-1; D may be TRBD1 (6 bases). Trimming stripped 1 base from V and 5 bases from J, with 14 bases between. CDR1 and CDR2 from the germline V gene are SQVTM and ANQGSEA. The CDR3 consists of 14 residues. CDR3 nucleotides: TGCAGCGTTGAAGGTTGGGGGCAGGGGACTGAAGCTTTCTTT. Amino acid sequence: CSVEGWGQGTEAFF. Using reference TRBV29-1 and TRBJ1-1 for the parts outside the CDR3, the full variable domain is SAVISQKPSRDICQRGTSLTIQCQVDSQVTMMFWYRQQPGQSLTLIATANQGSEATYESGFVIDKFPISRPNLTFSTLTVSNMSPEDSSIYLCSVEGWGQGTEAFFGQGTRLTVV.

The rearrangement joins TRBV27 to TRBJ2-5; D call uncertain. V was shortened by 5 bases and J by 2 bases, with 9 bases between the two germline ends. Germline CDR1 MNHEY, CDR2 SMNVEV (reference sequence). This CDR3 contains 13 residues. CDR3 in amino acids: CASSEWQQETQYF. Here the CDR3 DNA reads TGTGCCAGCAGTGAGTGGCAGCAAGAGACCCAGTACTTC.

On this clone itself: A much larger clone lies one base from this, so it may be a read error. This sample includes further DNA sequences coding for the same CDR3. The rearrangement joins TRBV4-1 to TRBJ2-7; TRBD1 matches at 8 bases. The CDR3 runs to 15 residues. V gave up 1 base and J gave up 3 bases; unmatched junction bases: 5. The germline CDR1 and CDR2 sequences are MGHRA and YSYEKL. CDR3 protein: CASSQGTGWDYEQYF. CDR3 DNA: TGCGCCAGCAGCCAAGGGACAGGGTGGGACTACGAGCAGTACTTC.

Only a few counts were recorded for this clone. The CDR3 nucleotides read TGTGCCAGCAGCGGGACGTGGGAGCAGTACTTC. As protein: CASSGTWEQYF. The gene calls are TRBV5-6 and TRBJ2-7; D tentatively fits TRBD1 or TRBD2 (5 bases each). Germline CDR1 is SGHDT and CDR2 is YYEEEE. With 4 bases removed from V and 7 bases from J, the gap between germline ends came to 9 bases. There are 11 residues in the CDR3.

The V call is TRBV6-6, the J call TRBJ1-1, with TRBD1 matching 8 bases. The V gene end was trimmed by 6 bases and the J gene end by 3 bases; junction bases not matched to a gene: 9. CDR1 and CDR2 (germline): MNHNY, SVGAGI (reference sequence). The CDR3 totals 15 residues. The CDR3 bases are TGTGCCAGCAGACCGTACAGGGGGAGGCACACTGAAGCTTTCTTT. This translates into CASRPYRGRHTEAFF.

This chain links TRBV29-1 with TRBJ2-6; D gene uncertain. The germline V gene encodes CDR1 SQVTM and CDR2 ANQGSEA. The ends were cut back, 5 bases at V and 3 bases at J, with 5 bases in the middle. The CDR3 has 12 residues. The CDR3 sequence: CSVIGGANVLTF. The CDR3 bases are TGCAGCGTTATTGGTGGGGCCAACGTCCTGACTTTC.

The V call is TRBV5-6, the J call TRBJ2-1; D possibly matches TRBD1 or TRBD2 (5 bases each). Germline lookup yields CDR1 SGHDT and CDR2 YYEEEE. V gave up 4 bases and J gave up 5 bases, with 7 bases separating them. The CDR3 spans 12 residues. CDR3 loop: CASSQGDNEQFF. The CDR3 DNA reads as TGTGCCAGCAGCCAGGGAGACAATGAGCAGTTCTTC.

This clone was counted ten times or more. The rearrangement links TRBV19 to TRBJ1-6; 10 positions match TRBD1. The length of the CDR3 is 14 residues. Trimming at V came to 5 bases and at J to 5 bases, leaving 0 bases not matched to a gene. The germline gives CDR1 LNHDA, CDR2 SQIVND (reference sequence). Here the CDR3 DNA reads TGTGCCAGTAGTGGACAGGGGGATAATTCACCCCTCCACTTT. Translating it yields CASSGQGDNSPLHF.

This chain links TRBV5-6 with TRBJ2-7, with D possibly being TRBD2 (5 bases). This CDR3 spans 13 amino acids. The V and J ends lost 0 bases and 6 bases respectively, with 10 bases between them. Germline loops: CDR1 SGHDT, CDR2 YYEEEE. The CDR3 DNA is TGTGCCAGCAGCTTGGGGGCCGCGGGCGAGCAGTACTTC. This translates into CASSLGAAGEQYF.

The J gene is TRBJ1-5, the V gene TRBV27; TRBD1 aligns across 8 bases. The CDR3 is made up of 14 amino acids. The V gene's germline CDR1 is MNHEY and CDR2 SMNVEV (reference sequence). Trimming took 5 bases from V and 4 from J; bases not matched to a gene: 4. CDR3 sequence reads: CASSVTGGNQPQHF. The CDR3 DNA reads TGTGCCAGCAGTGTAACAGGGGGAAATCAGCCCCAGCATTTT.

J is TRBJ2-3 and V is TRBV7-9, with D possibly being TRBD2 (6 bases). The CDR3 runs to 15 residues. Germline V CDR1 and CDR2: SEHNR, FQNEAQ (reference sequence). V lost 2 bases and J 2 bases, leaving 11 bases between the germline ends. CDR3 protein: CASSLKLADTDTQYF. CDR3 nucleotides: TGTGCCAGCAGCTTAAAATTAGCGGACACAGATACGCAGTATTTT.

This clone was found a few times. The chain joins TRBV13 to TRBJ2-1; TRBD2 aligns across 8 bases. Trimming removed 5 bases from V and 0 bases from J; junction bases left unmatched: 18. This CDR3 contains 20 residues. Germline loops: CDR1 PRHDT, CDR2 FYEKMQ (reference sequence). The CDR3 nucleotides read TGTGCCAGCAGCGACGAGGGACTAGTGGAGGGAAAAAGCTCCTACAATGAGCAGTTCTTC. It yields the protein CASSDEGLVEGKSSYNEQFF.

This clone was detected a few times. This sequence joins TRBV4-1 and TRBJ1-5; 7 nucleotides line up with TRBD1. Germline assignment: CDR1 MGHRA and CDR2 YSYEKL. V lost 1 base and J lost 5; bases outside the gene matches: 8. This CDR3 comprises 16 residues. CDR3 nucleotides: TGCGCCAGCAGCCAAGTATCTAGGACAGGCTATCAGCCCCAGCATTTT. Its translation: CASSQVSRTGYQPQHF.

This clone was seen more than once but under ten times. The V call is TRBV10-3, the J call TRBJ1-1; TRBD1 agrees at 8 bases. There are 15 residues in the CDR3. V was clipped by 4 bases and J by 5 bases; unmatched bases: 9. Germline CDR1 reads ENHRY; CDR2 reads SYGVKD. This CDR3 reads CAISGLRGRRTEAFF. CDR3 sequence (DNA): TGTGCCATCAGTGGACTCAGGGGGCGACGGACTGAAGCTTTCTTT.

CDR3 DNA sequence: TGTGCCACCAGCACCAGCGGGGGCTACAATGAGCAGTTCTTC. It specifies CATSTSGGYNEQFF. The rearrangement uses TRBV15 and TRBJ2-1, with 8 bases matching TRBD2. The length of the CDR3 is 14 residues. Unmatched junction bases numbered 2, after V lost 4 bases and J lost 3 bases. In germline, CDR1 is LNHNV, CDR2 YYDKDF (reference sequence).